These 27 T cell receptor beta chains originate from one sample sequenced in a study of blood T cells in healthy people across ages. A sample-barcoded 5' primer and a J-beta primer mix were used in a second PCR of roughly 7 to 11 cycles. TCRdb ran MiXCR on the 5' RACE reads and lists one entry per CDR3 protein. The profile shows about 620,000 distinct CDR3 sequences, roughly 20% of them singletons. Sequencing was performed on blood. These receptors were taken from a man between 65 and 80 years old in good health.

The chain uses TRBV29-1 and TRBJ2-7; 8 bases match TRBD2. CDR1 SQVTM and CDR2 ANQGSEA come from the germline V gene. J was trimmed by 2 bases and V by 5 bases; bases with no gene match: 5. This CDR3 has 13 amino acids. CDR3 DNA sequence: TGCAGCGTTAGCGGGAGTTTTACCTACGAGCAGTACTTC. This translates into CSVSGSFTYEQYF.

This chain uses TRBV12-3 or TRBV12-4 with TRBJ2-7; D possibly uses TRBD1 or TRBD2 (5 bases each). The V gene lost 7 bases and the J gene lost 2 bases, with 15 bases spanning the gap. The CDR3 spans 14 residues. For the CDR3, the DNA is TGTGCCAGCAATTGGGCAGGGACCACCTACGAGCAGTACTTC. It translates to CASNWAGTTYEQYF.

This clonotype was observed a handful of times. J is TRBJ1-5 and V is TRBV12-3 or TRBV12-4, with TRBD1 identical over 7 bases. V gave up 1 base and J gave up 4 bases; unmatched junction bases: 4. There are 15 residues in the CDR3. CDR3 nucleotides: TGTGCCAGCAGTTTAGGGTCAGGGGGAAATCAGCCCCAGCATTTT. It encodes CASSLGSGGNQPQHF.

In this sample, this clonotype turned up once. This chain joins TRBV28 and TRBJ2-1; 7 nucleotides agree with TRBD1. The J segment lost 4 bases and the V segment lost 8 bases, leaving 11 bases of the junction unmatched. The CDR3 loop spans 15 amino acids. Germline CDR1 and CDR2: MDHEN and SYDVKM. DNA of the CDR3: TGTGCCAGCGGAACTCCGGGACAGACATACAATGAGCAGTTCTTC. It translates to CASGTPGQTYNEQFF.

This clonotype was recorded a few times. This sequence joins TRBV5-5 and TRBJ2-1; D is perhaps TRBD1 (6 bases). This CDR3 region has 18 residues. Trimming stripped 4 bases from V and 6 bases from J, with 26 bases between. CDR1 SGHKS and CDR2 YYEKEE come from the germline V gene (reference sequence). CDR3 amino acids: CASSRRFPGVGTGNEQFF. CDR3 bases: TGTGCCAGCAGCCGTCGATTCCCAGGGGTGGGTACCGGCAATGAGCAGTTCTTC.

This clonotype was seen a handful of times. The genes are TRBV10-2 and TRBJ1-5; no clear D gene. The germline gives CDR1 WSHSY, CDR2 SAAADI. The germline V and J ends were trimmed by 0 bases and 4 bases, with 16 bases remaining between them. The CDR3 loop spans 17 amino acids. The CDR3 loop is CASSESGQFGRNQPQHF. The DNA of the CDR3 is TGCGCCAGCAGTGAGTCAGGCCAGTTCGGGCGGAATCAGCCCCAGCATTTT.

This clonotype has ten or more counts. The chain links TRBV15 to TRBJ2-5; 10 bases align to TRBD2. The CDR3 runs to 15 residues. Germline-derived CDR1 and CDR2 are LNHNV and YYDKDF (reference sequence). Unmatched junction bases numbered 7, after V lost 5 bases and J lost 4 bases. CDR3 residues: CATSSRLAGAETQYF. As DNA, the CDR3 is TGTGCCACCAGCTCCCGGCTAGCGGGAGCAGAGACCCAGTACTTC.

This clonotype came up many times. J is TRBJ2-7 and V is TRBV12-3 or TRBV12-4; D gene ambiguous. This CDR3 is built from 13 residues. V was shortened by 3 bases and J by 10 bases, with 16 bases between the two germline ends. The CDR3, as DNA: TGTGCCAGCAGTTTTGAAGGTCTAGTGGGACAGTACTTC. Translation: CASSFEGLVGQYF.

This clonotype occurred once. The chain uses TRBV24-1 and TRBJ2-5; 8 nucleotides match TRBD2. The V gene end was trimmed by 4 bases and the J gene end by 5 bases; junction bases not matched to a gene: 5. The CDR3 extends over 14 amino acids. The germline V gene has CDR1 KGHDR and CDR2 SFDVKD. CDR3 nucleotide sequence: TGTGCCACCAGTGACGGGCGGGAGGTCGAGACCCAGTACTTC. Its protein product is CATSDGREVETQYF.

The chain links TRBV5-1 to TRBJ2-6; either TRBD1 or TRBD2 may fit D (5 bases each). The ends were cut back, 0 bases at V and 2 bases at J, with 12 bases in the middle. Germline V gene data show CDR1 as SGHRS and CDR2 as YFSETQ. The CDR3 extends over 17 amino acids. The CDR3 region is CASSLAQLGAGANVLTF. The CDR3 bases are TGCGCCAGCAGCTTGGCTCAGTTGGGGGCTGGGGCCAACGTCCTGACTTTC.

This clonotype has at least ten counts. In DNA form, the CDR3 reads TGTGCCAGCAGTCCTACGATCCCAGGGGAGCTGTTTTTT. Amino acid sequence: CASSPTIPGELFF. This rearrangement joins TRBV11-2 to TRBJ2-2; D not resolved. The CDR3 is 13 amino acids. CDR1 SGHAT and CDR2 FQNNGV come from the germline V gene. V dropped 6 bases and J dropped 8 bases, with 13 bases sitting between them.

This clonotype was detected a few times. The CDR3 sequence is CASSLAMGVGVNEQFF. The CDR3 nucleotides are TGTGCCAGCAGCTTAGCAATGGGCGTCGGGGTCAATGAGCAGTTCTTC. The chain couples TRBV7-9 to TRBJ2-1; a weak D match, TRBD2 (5 bases). The V end was cut by 0 bases, the J end by 6 bases, with 15 bases between. Germline lookup yields CDR1 SEHNR and CDR2 FQNEAQ (reference sequence). CDR3 size: 16 residues.

This clonotype was counted ten times or more. The J gene is TRBJ2-7, the V gene TRBV9; D is tentatively TRBD1 or TRBD2 (5 bases each). This CDR3 is 14 amino acids long. Deletions cut 4 bases from V and 3 bases from J, with 14 bases between. The V gene's germline CDR1 is SGDLS and CDR2 YYNGEE. The CDR3 DNA reads as TGTGCCAGCAGCCCCTCTCAGGGAGACTACGAGCAGTACTTC. Translated, it gives CASSPSQGDYEQYF.

The table lists this clonotype with a few counts. The chain combines TRBV29-1 with TRBJ1-1; tentative D call: TRBD1 (5 bases). Looked up from germline, CDR1 is SQVTM and CDR2 is ANQGSEA. The CDR3 length is 15 residues. Trimming took off 4 bases at V and 1 base at J, with 16 bases between the two ends. This CDR3 is CSVASYHRTNTEAFF. In DNA form, the CDR3 reads TGCAGCGTTGCATCGTATCACAGGACGAACACTGAAGCTTTCTTT.

The chain has TRBV7-2 and TRBJ2-1; 7 bases match TRBD2. The V gene's germline CDR1 is SGHTA and CDR2 FQGNSA. The CDR3 is made up of 16 amino acids. After removal of 2 bases from V and 8 bases from J, the junction contained 12 bases not matched to a gene. DNA for the CDR3: TGTGCCAGCAGCTTAAGCGTGGGAGGGCCCTCGGATGAGCAGTTCTTC. It encodes CASSLSVGGPSDEQFF.

To note about this clonotype: The junction differs from germline at one of its ends, possibly a read error. This chain uses TRBV12-3 or TRBV12-4 with TRBJ2-4, with 11 nucleotides matching TRBD2. The CDR3 extends over 16 amino acids. DNA of the CDR3: TGTGCCAGCAGTCTAGCCGGGACTAGCGGTCCAAACATTCAGTACTTC. Amino acid sequence: CASSLAGTSGPNIQYF.

V is TRBV3-1 and J is TRBJ1-1; 8 nucleotides match TRBD1. The V gene end was trimmed by 0 bases and the J gene end by 4 bases; junction bases not matched to a gene: 7. The CDR3 length is 16 residues. The germline CDR1 and CDR2 sequences are LGHDT and YNNKEL (reference sequence). In DNA form, the CDR3 reads TGTGCCAGCAGCCAAGAAAGACAGGGGAGAGGCACTGAAGCTTTCTTT. It translates to CASSQERQGRGTEAFF.

The chain links TRBV12-1 to TRBJ2-5; the table's D call of TRBD2 was not tested on the DNA. With the DNA end fitting TRBJ2-1 better, the J assignment may be wrong. TRBV12-1 is tagged as a pseudogene. The CDR3 runs 17 residues. Here the CDR3 reads CASSLAGARYGYNEQFF. In nucleotides, the CDR3 is TGTGCCAGCAGTCTAGCGGGAGCTCGGTATGGTTACAATGAGCAGTTCTTC.

J is TRBJ2-5 and V is TRBV7-3, with D hard to call. The DNA end lines up better with TRBJ2-1; the J call may be wrong. Per germline, CDR1 SGHTA and CDR2 FQGTGA. This CDR3 is 15 amino acids long. In DNA, the CDR3 is TGTGCCAGCAGCCCAACTGGTGGGGTTTACAATGAGCAGTTCTTC. This gives the protein CASSPTGGVYNEQFF.

This clonotype has only a few counts. V and J are TRBV29-1 and TRBJ2-3; 8 bases are a match to TRBD1. The CDR3 spans 13 residues. After removal of 3 bases from V and 2 bases from J, the junction contained 1 base not matched to a gene. Germline CDR1 and CDR2: SQVTM and ANQGSEA. CDR3 in DNA: TGCAGCGTTGAGACAGGGGTCACAGATACGCAGTATTTT. Translation gives CSVETGVTDTQYF.

This clonotype was picked up a small number of times. This chain joins TRBV29-1 and TRBJ2-5, with D tentatively TRBD1 (5 bases). The end of the DNA is better explained by TRBJ2-1, so the J call may be wrong. In germline, CDR1 is SQVTM, CDR2 ANQGSEA. This CDR3 spans 12 amino acids. The chain's CDR3 is CSVTQDYNEQFF. As DNA, the CDR3 is TGCAGCGTCACACAGGATTACAATGAGCAGTTCTTC.

This rearrangement joins TRBV25-1 to TRBJ1-4, with 7 nucleotides matching TRBD1. Germline-derived CDR1 and CDR2 are MGHDK and SYGVNS. J lost 7 bases, V lost 1 base, and 12 bases had no gene match. This CDR3 is built from 17 residues. CDR3 region: CASSELVRRDRSEKLFF. CDR3 DNA sequence: TGTGCCAGCAGTGAATTAGTCCGTAGGGACAGAAGTGAAAAACTGTTTTTT.

This clonotype came up a few times. It is likely a read error, because the conserved phenylalanine at the end of the CDR3 is missing. The DNA is omitted, as the CDR3 cannot be located on it reliably, and the CDR3 follows TCRdb's listing. The chain joins TRBV16 to TRBJ2-4; no DNA check was done on the table's D call, TRBD1. The CDR3 is 13 amino acids long, termini counted. Germline lookup yields CDR1 KGHSY and CDR2 FQNENV. CDR3 region: CASSPTGVHIQCL.

This chain uses TRBV7-2 with TRBJ2-7, with D perhaps being TRBD1 or TRBD2 (5 bases each). Germline CDR1 reads SGHTA; CDR2 reads FQGNSA. CDR3 length: 19 amino acids. V lost 2 bases, J lost 2 bases, and 25 bases lay in between. The CDR3 region has the DNA TGTGCCAGCAGCTTACGTTATGGCAGGGCGGGCTCGTTCCCCTACGAGCAGTACTTC. Protein sequence: CASSLRYGRAGSFPYEQYF.

CDR3 loop: CASSHGQSYEQYF. CDR3 sequence (DNA): TGTGCCAGCAGTCATGGACAGTCCTACGAGCAGTACTTC. The chain carries TRBV12-3 or TRBV12-4 and TRBJ2-7; weak D call: TRBD1 (6 bases). V dropped 5 bases and J dropped 1 base, with 9 bases sitting between them. The CDR3 contains 13 residues.

The chain is built from TRBV5-1 and TRBJ2-1, with D uncertain. The CDR3 covers 15 residues. Trimming removed 6 bases at V and 4 bases at J, with 17 bases between. Looked up from germline, CDR1 is SGHRS and CDR2 is YFSETQ. The CDR3 is CASKQTRTVYNEQFF. As DNA, the CDR3 is TGCGCCAGCAAGCAGACCCGGACGGTTTACAATGAGCAGTTCTTC.

This clonotype was seen many times. The chain uses TRBV20-1 and TRBJ2-3; D perhaps matches TRBD2 (6 bases). CDR1 is DFQATT and CDR2 is SNEGSKA in the germline V gene (reference sequence). The CDR3 is 15 residues long. Trimming stripped 6 bases from V and 0 bases from J, with 16 bases between. The CDR3 sequence: CSAPPESGSTDTQYF. In DNA, the CDR3 is TGCAGTGCCCCCCCCGAAAGCGGGAGCACAGATACGCAGTATTTT.